What follows are 20 T cell receptor beta chains derived from one specimen sequenced in a study of blood T cells in healthy people across ages. Sample-barcoded 5' priming and a J-beta primer mix drove a second PCR of 7 to 11 cycles. TCRdb reprocessed the 5' RACE reads via MiXCR and lists one record per CDR3 protein. Among about 1.4 million distinct CDR3 sequences listed, approximately 59% were seen once. Sequencing was carried out using blood. The source of these receptors is a man between 18 and 29 years old in good health.

V usage is TRBV27 and J usage is TRBJ2-7; the match to TRBD2 covers 9 bases. Trimming removed 5 bases from V and 5 bases from J; junction bases left unmatched: 4. Germline CDR1 is MNHEY and CDR2 is SMNVEV (reference sequence). The CDR3 is 13 amino acids. The DNA for the CDR3 is TGTGCCAGCAGTCCGATAGCGGGGGACGAGCAGTACTTC. As protein: CASSPIAGDEQYF.

A few counts support this clonotype. V gene TRBV20-1 combines with J gene TRBJ1-5, with TRBD1 as a possible D gene (6 bases). Germline V lookup: CDR1 DFQATT, CDR2 SNEGSKA (reference sequence). The CDR3 runs to 16 residues. Trimming took off 0 bases at V and 0 bases at J, with 12 bases between the two ends. CDR3 sequence: CSARDLGAGSNQPQHF. CDR3 nucleotides: TGCAGTGCTAGAGATCTGGGGGCAGGTAGCAATCAGCCCCAGCATTTT.

The rearrangement links TRBV9 to TRBJ2-6, with TRBD1 as a possible D gene (5 bases). This CDR3 has 15 residues. Looked up from germline, CDR1 is SGDLS and CDR2 is YYNGEE. The V end was cut by 3 bases, the J end by 4 bases, with 11 bases between. The chain's CDR3 is CASSARDFGANVLTF. The CDR3, as DNA: TGTGCCAGCAGCGCCAGGGATTTCGGGGCCAACGTCCTGACTTTC.

This clonotype was seen more than once but under ten times. V usage is TRBV7-2 and J usage is TRBJ1-5; no clear D. This CDR3 contains 13 residues. Trimming took 5 bases from V and 0 from J, leaving 5 bases between them. Germline V lookup: CDR1 SGHTA, CDR2 FQGNSA. The CDR3 region has the DNA TGTGCCAGCAGCATCGTTAGCAATCAGCCCCAGCATTTT. Translation: CASSIVSNQPQHF.

The chain combines TRBV2 with TRBJ1-4; the D is unclear. V gave up 8 bases and J gave up 8 bases, with 6 bases separating them. The germline CDR1 and CDR2 sequences are SNHLY and FYNNEI. This CDR3 has 10 amino acids. The chain's CDR3 is CASREEKLFF. The DNA for the CDR3 is TGTGCCAGCCGGGAGGAAAAACTGTTTTTT.

The chain joins TRBV4-1 to TRBJ2-5; unclear D gene. Germline loops: CDR1 MGHRA, CDR2 YSYEKL. The length of the CDR3 is 15 residues. V was pared by 0 bases and J by 11 bases, with 19 bases between. The CDR3 protein is CASSQELTLLNGQYF. The CDR3 DNA reads TGCGCCAGCAGCCAAGAGCTTACACTCCTTAACGGGCAGTACTTC.

The J gene is TRBJ2-3, the V gene TRBV20-1, with 7 bases aligning to TRBD1. The junction had 13 bases not matched to a gene; V was cut back by 1 base and J by 0 bases. CDR1 DFQATT and CDR2 SNEGSKA come from the germline V gene (reference sequence). The CDR3 runs to 18 residues. This CDR3 is CSARVGQGEWYSTDTQYF. DNA of the CDR3: TGCAGTGCTAGAGTGGGCCAGGGGGAGTGGTATAGCACAGATACGCAGTATTTT.

V and J are TRBV29-1 and TRBJ2-3, with D unclear. This CDR3 spans 14 amino acids. Germline CDR1 is SQVTM and CDR2 is ANQGSEA. The V and J ends lost 4 bases and 0 bases respectively, with 11 bases between them. CDR3 in DNA: TGCAGCGTTGCTGCGGCCCCTAGCACAGATACGCAGTATTTT. Protein: CSVAAAPSTDTQYF.

This clonotype has more than one count but fewer than ten. V usage is TRBV7-9 and J usage is TRBJ2-7; D is undetermined. Germline V gives CDR1 SEHNR, CDR2 FQNEAQ (reference sequence). The CDR3 loop spans 13 amino acids. Trimming took 5 bases from V and 5 from J, leaving 13 bases between them. In DNA form, the CDR3 reads TGTGCCAGCAGCCTCGCCATGGGCCACGAGCAGTACTTC. Amino acid sequence: CASSLAMGHEQYF.

The J gene is TRBJ2-5, the V gene TRBV5-1; the D gene is possibly TRBD2 (5 bases). The CDR3 spans 15 residues. The V end lost 0 bases, the J end lost 0 bases, and 9 bases lay between the germline ends. Germline V lookup: CDR1 SGHRS, CDR2 YFSETQ. The CDR3 loop is CASSLAPADQETQYF. In nucleotides, the CDR3 is TGCGCCAGCAGCTTGGCCCCAGCGGACCAAGAGACCCAGTACTTC.

This chain links TRBV9 with TRBJ2-1, with a possible D match to TRBD1 (6 bases). The germline V and J ends were trimmed by 3 bases and 5 bases, with 9 bases remaining between them. The CDR3 runs 13 residues. Germline V gene data show CDR1 as SGDLS and CDR2 as YYNGEE. The CDR3 sequence: CASSGTDNNEQFF. The CDR3 nucleotides read TGTGCCAGCAGCGGGACAGATAACAATGAGCAGTTCTTC.

This clonotype has just a few counts. This sequence joins TRBV20-1 and TRBJ1-2; D uncertain. Between the trimmed V and J ends, which lost 4 bases and 3 bases, there was a span of 12 bases. The CDR3 runs to 13 residues. Looked up from germline, CDR1 is DFQATT and CDR2 is SNEGSKA (reference sequence). The CDR3 DNA reads TGCAGTGCTACAATCGGCACACACTATGGCTACACCTTC. This encodes CSATIGTHYGYTF.

This chain links TRBV7-2 with TRBJ2-7; D remains ambiguous. This CDR3 region has 12 residues. Germline loops: CDR1 SGHTA, CDR2 FQGNSA. Trimming stripped 7 bases from V and 7 bases from J, with 14 bases between. DNA for the CDR3: TGTGCCAGCACTGCCGGGTGGAATGAGCAGTACTTC. This gives the protein CASTAGWNEQYF. The full variable domain, with the rest looked up from reference TRBV7-2 and TRBJ2-7, is GAGVSQSPSNKVTEKGKDVELRCDPISGHTALYWYRQSLGQGLEFLIYFQGNSAPDKSGLPSDRFSAERTGGSVSTLTIQRTQQEDSAVYLCASTAGWNEQYFGPGTRLTVT.

V is TRBV29-1 and J is TRBJ1-5, with 7 bases aligning to TRBD1. The germline gives CDR1 SQVTM, CDR2 ANQGSEA. The CDR3 sequence is 14 residues long. Trimming removed 4 bases from V and 6 bases from J; junction bases left unmatched: 9. The CDR3 nucleotides are TGCAGCGTTGGGCTACGGACAGGTGGTCAGCCCCAGCATTTT. Its translation: CSVGLRTGGQPQHF.

The V gene is TRBV12-3 or TRBV12-4, the J gene TRBJ2-6; D unresolved. Trimming cost V 8 bases and J 0 bases, with 11 bases left between them. This CDR3 contains 15 residues. DNA of the CDR3: TGTGCCAGCCAATACTTGGGCTCTGGGGCCAACGTCCTGACTTTC. Its protein product is CASQYLGSGANVLTF.

The V gene is TRBV2, the J gene TRBJ1-1, with D perhaps matching TRBD1 (5 bases). Germline-derived CDR1 and CDR2 are SNHLY and FYNNEI. The CDR3 covers 15 residues. V lost 6 bases and J 0 bases, leaving 14 bases between the germline ends. The CDR3 DNA reads TGTGCCAGCAGGGGGGATCTCCGCTTGAACACTGAAGCTTTCTTT. This sequence encodes CASRGDLRLNTEAFF. The full variable domain, in which reference TRBV2 and TRBJ1-1 provide the parts outside the CDR3, is EPEVTQTPSHQVTQMGQEVILRCVPISNHLYFYWYRQILGQKVEFLVSFYNNEISEKSEIFDDQFSVERPDGSNFTLKIRSTKLEDSAMYFCASRGDLRLNTEAFFGQGTRLTVV.

The V gene is TRBV24-1, the J gene TRBJ2-3; possible D gene TRBD2, 6 bases. Trimming took off 10 bases at V and 7 bases at J, with 23 bases between the two ends. The CDR3 is 15 amino acids. Germline assignment: CDR1 KGHDR and CDR2 SFDVKD. CDR3 sequence reads: CATPGKRAARNTQYF. The CDR3 nucleotides read TGTGCCACTCCGGGCAAGCGGGCCGCGAGGAATACGCAGTATTTT.

V and J are TRBV6-5 and TRBJ1-2, with D uncertain. The CDR3 is made up of 14 amino acids. From germline, CDR1 is MNHEY and CDR2 SVGAGI. V was cut by 10 bases and J by 7 bases, with 22 bases left in between. The chain's CDR3 is CATRFSRSETGYTF. The CDR3, as DNA: TGTGCCACCAGATTTAGTAGGTCTGAGACTGGCTACACCTTC.

This clonotype has more than one count but fewer than ten. The gene calls are TRBV20-1 and TRBJ2-7; perhaps TRBD1 as D (5 bases). Trimming removed 6 bases from V and 4 bases from J, with 16 bases in between. The CDR3 has 13 amino acids. Germline-derived CDR1 and CDR2 are DFQATT and SNEGSKA (reference sequence). Here the CDR3 reads CSASDTGFYEQYF. The CDR3 coding sequence is TGCAGTGCCTCGGACACCGGCTTTTACGAGCAGTACTTC.

This clonotype turned up a few times. This chain uses TRBV5-1 with TRBJ2-7, with 9 bases fitting TRBD2. Germline CDR1 reads SGHRS; CDR2 reads YFSETQ. V was pared by 0 bases and J by 0 bases, with 7 bases of the junction left unmatched. The CDR3 totals 17 residues. In DNA form, the CDR3 reads TGCGCCAGCAGCTTGGCCCTTAGCGGGGGCACCTCCTACGAGCAGTACTTC. Translating it yields CASSLALSGGTSYEQYF.